This is a list of T cell receptor beta chains from one sample in a study of cytomegalovirus exposure and HLA in healthy donors. Assay: immunoSEQ multiplex PCR; the TCRdb copy retains only in-frame clones and omits some. This table has tens of thousands of clones, roughly four fifths appearing once. Sequencing used PBMCs. The receptors were gathered from a human donor in good health. CDR3s leave out the opening cysteine and the closing phenylalanine or tryptophan.

j_gene | v_gene | CDR3aa
TRBJ1-6 | TRBV6-6 | ASSYGGGNSPLH
TRBJ1-3 | TRBV9 | ASSVAGAGNTIY
TRBJ1-2 | TRBV7-8 | ASSSDRGRSFYGYT
TRBJ1-2 | TRBV28 | ASSRPRDYGYT
TRBJ2-1 | TRBV6-5 | ASSYSTDRGRPTF
TRBJ1-2 | TRBV10-3 | AISESRRRNMGDGYT
TRBJ2-2 | TRBV10-3 | ATQTGGNTGELF
TRBJ2-7 | TRBV10-3 | AISLGIAGYYEQY
TRBJ2-5 | TRBV2 | ASSVGTGQETQY
TRBJ2-3 | TRBV6-1 | ASAAGVTDTQY
TRBJ2-2 | TRBV6-5 | ASSYVGGPPGELF
TRBJ2-1 | TRBV18 | ASSPLPIAVPYNEQF
TRBJ2-2 | TRBV11-1 | ASSRRWNSGELF
TRBJ1-4 | TRBV5-1 | ASSLDISTNEKLF
TRBJ2-2 | TRBV6-6 | ASIYGQGSGELF
TRBJ2-3 | TRBV7-3 | ASSLLAGGNTDTQY
TRBJ2-1 | TRBV7-9 | ASSLVSGVGYNEQF
TRBJ1-4 | TRBV18 | ASSPPERGRLEKLF
TRBJ1-1 | TRBV4-3 | ASSHPGQLGTEAF
TRBJ2-7 | TRBV6-1 | ASSDTGWSSYEQY
TRBJ2-1 | TRBV5-6 | ASSLVLGQGHNEQF
TRBJ1-1 | TRBV19 | ASSMRAGDTEAF
TRBJ2-7 | TRBV19 | ASSPMVSSFGGSPYEQY
TRBJ2-2 | TRBV9 | ASSEGLRRGVGELF
TRBJ1-6 | TRBV7-8 | ASSLGDRENSPLH
TRBJ1-4 | TRBV14 | ASSPTGVGGKLF
TRBJ1-2 | TRBV5-1 | ASSLVRVDYGYT
TRBJ2-2 | TRBV7-2 | ASSWRGGPTGELF
TRBJ2-5 | TRBV14 | ASSQDQLFGPPY
TRBJ2-1 | TRBV9 | ASRRGDRGGDEQF
TRBJ2-7 | TRBV7-2 | ASSALTSSSYEQY
TRBJ1-5 | TRBV10-3 | AISDSGRSGSNQPQH
TRBJ2-7 | TRBV5-1 | ASSLAGQGAYEQY
TRBJ2-5 | TRBV6-1 | ASNRGSEETQY
TRBJ2-6 | TRBV30 | AWSVGQGALSGANVLT
TRBJ1-1 | TRBV4-3 | ASSQELQRNTEAF
TRBJ2-5 | TRBV29-1 | SGGTGQETQY
TRBJ2-6 | TRBV11-2 | ASSSYLGSGANVLT
TRBJ2-1 | TRBV5-1 | ASSLAGSYNEQF
TRBJ1-6 | TRBV19 | ASSADSYNSPLH
TRBJ2-5 | TRBV21-1 | ASSKGWDREGAETQY
TRBJ2-7 | TRBV5-8 | ASSSHSGVYEQY
TRBJ1-6 | TRBV5-1 | ASSSGTTNSPLH
TRBJ2-1 | TRBV29-1 | SVAGYNEQF
TRBJ2-7 | TRBV29-1 | SVVQGSYEQY
TRBJ1-1 | TRBV25-1 | ASSRSGGWAF
TRBJ2-5 | TRBV5-6 | ASSLDPLRTQY